This T cell receptor beta chain was retrieved from a study of preoperative IRX-2 immunotherapy in early breast cancer. This CDR3 has 12 residues. Looked up from germline, CDR1 is SQVTM and CDR2 is ANQGSEA. Trimming shortened V by 0 bases and J by 0 bases, and 0 bases separated the two germline ends. As to treatment: preoperative locoregional IRX-2 cytokine immunotherapy. Samples came from a phase Ib trial of preoperative locoregional IRX-2 cytokine immunotherapy. Sequencing used immunoSEQ multiplex PCR; TCRdb keeps in-frame clones, though not all of them. This table holds around 38,000 clones, approximately 75% found once.

The source is a human donor with breast cancer. The chain links TRBV29-1 to TRBJ1-5; D is uncertain. The source was tumor tissue, collected after IRX-2 immunotherapy. For the CDR3, the DNA is TGCAGCGTTGAAGATAGCAATCAGCCCCAGCATTTT. Translated: CSVEDSNQPQHF.